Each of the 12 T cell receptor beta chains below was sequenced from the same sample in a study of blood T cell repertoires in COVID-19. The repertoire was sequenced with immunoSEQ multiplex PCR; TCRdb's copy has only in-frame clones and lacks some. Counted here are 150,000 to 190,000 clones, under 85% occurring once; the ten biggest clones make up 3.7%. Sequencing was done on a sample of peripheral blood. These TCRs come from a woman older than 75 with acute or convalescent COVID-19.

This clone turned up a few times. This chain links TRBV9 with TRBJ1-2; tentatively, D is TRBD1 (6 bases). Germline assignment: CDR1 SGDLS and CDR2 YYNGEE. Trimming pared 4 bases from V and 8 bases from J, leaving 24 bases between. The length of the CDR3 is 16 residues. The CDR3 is CASSLSQGGSGGGYTF. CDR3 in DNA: TGTGCCAGCAGCCTATCACAGGGTGGATCTGGCGGAGGCTACACCTTC.

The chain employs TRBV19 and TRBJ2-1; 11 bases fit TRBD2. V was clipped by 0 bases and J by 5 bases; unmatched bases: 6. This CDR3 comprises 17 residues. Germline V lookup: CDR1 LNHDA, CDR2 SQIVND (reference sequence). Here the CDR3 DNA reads TGTGCCAGTAGTATAGATTCCGGGACTAGCGGTGACAATGAGCAGTTCTTC. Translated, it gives CASSIDSGTSGDNEQFF.

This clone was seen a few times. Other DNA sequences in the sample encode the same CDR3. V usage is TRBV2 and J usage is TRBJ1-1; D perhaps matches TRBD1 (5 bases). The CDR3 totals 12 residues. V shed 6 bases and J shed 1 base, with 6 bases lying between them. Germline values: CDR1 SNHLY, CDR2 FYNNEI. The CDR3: CASSTGNTEAFF. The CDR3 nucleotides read TGTGCCAGCAGCACAGGGAACACTGAAGCTTTCTTT.

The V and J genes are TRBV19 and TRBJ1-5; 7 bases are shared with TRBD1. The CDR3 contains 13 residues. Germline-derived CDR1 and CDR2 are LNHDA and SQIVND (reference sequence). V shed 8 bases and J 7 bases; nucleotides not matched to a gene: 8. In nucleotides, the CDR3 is TGTGCCAGTGGACAGGCTCTCGGACAGCCCCAGCATTTT. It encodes CASGQALGQPQHF.

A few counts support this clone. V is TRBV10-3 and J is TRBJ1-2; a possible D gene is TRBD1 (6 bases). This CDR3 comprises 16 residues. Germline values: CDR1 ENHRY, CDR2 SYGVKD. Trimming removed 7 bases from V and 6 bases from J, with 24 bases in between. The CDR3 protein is CAIKVGARRPGHGYTF. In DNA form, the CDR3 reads TGTGCCATCAAAGTGGGGGCTCGACGGCCCGGGCATGGCTACACCTTC.

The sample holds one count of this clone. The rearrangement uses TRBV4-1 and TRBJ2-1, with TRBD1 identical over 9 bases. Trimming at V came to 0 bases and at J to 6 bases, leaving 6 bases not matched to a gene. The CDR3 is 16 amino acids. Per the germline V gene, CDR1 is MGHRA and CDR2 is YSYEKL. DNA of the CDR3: TGCGCCAGCAGCCAAGATCGGTTGGGACAGGGCAATGAGCAGTTCTTC. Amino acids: CASSQDRLGQGNEQFF.

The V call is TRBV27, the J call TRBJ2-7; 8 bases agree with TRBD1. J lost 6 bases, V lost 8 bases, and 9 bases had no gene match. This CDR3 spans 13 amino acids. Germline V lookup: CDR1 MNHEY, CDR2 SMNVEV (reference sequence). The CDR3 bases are TGTGCCAGCGCAGGGGACAGGCTTTCCGAGCAGTACTTC. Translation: CASAGDRLSEQYF.

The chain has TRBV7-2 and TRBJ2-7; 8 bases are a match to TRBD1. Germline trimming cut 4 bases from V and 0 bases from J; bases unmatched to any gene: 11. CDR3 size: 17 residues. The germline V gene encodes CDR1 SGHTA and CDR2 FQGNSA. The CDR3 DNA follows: TGTGCCAGCAGCTCCTTTAAGACAGGGGTCCTCTCCTACGAGCAGTACTTC. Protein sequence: CASSSFKTGVLSYEQYF.

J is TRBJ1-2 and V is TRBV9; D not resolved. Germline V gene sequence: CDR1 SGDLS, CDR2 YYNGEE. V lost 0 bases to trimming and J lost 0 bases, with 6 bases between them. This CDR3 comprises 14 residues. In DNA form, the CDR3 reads TGTGCCAGCAGCGTAGTCCCAGCTAACTATGGCTACACCTTC. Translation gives CASSVVPANYGYTF. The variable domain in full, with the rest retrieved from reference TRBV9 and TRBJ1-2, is DSGVTQTPKHLITATGQRVTLRCSPRSGDLSVYWYQQSLDQGLQFLIQYYNGEERAKGNILERFSAQQFPDLHSELNLSSLELGDSALYFCASSVVPANYGYTFGSGTRLTVV.

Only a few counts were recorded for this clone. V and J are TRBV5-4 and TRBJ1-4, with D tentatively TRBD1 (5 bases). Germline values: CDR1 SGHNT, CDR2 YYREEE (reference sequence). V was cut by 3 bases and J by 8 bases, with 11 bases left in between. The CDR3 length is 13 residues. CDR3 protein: CASSSTEREKLFF. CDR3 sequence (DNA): TGTGCCAGCAGCTCGACAGAACGAGAAAAACTGTTTTTT.

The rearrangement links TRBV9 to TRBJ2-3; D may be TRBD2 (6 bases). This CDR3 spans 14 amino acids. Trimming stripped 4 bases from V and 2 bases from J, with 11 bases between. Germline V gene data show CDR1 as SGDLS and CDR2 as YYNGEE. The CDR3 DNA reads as TGTGCCAGCAGCCGCGGGACGCCCACAGATACGCAGTATTTT. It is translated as CASSRGTPTDTQYF.

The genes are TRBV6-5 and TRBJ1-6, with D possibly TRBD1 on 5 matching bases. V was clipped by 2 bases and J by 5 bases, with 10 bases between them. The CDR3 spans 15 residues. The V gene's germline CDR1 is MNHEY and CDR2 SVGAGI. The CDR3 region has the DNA TGTGCCAGCAGTTACGCGGCAGGGAATAATTCACCCCTCCACTTT. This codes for CASSYAAGNNSPLHF.